The 23 T cell receptor beta chains presented below share a single source sample, sequenced in a study of T cells in localized non-small cell lung cancer. Produced via immunoSEQ multiplex PCR; TCRdb's table is partial and in-frame only. The sample has fewer than 2,000 clones, under 30% seen once. Sample: normal lung tissue next to the tumor, taken before any cancer treatment. The receptor source for this set is a male donor aged 60 or over with stage II squamous cell lung carcinoma.

This clone was seen more than once but under ten times. This chain uses TRBV11-3 with TRBJ1-1; tentative D call: TRBD1 (5 bases). The CDR3 is 17 residues long. The germline CDR1 and CDR2 sequences are SGHNT and YENEEA. Trimming removed 5 bases at V and 0 bases at J, with 19 bases between. CDR3 sequence reads: CASSPYLPRGLNTEAFF. CDR3 coding DNA: TGTGCCAGCAGCCCCTATCTGCCCCGGGGGTTGAACACTGAAGCTTTCTTT.

The chain employs TRBV5-1 and TRBJ1-4; 7 bases are a match to TRBD1. The CDR3 covers 15 residues. Trimming cost V 4 bases and J 2 bases; bases outside gene matches: 5. Germline V CDR1 and CDR2: SGHRS, YFSETQ. CDR3 in amino acids: CASSVAGGTNEKLFF. Here the CDR3 DNA reads TGCGCCAGCAGCGTGGCAGGGGGTACTAATGAAAAACTGTTTTTT.

The rearrangement joins TRBV11-3 to TRBJ1-5; TRBD1 matches at 7 bases. There are 14 residues in the CDR3. Germline trimming cut 4 bases from V and 2 bases from J; bases unmatched to any gene: 2. The germline V gene has CDR1 SGHNT and CDR2 YENEEA. The CDR3, as DNA: TGTGCCAGCAGCTCTCAGGGGGGCAATCAGCCCCAGCATTTT. It translates to CASSSQGGNQPQHF.

This clone has just a few counts. The chain links TRBV9 to TRBJ1-4, with TRBD1 matching 9 bases. CDR1 is SGDLS and CDR2 is YYNGEE in the germline V gene. The trim removed 5 bases at V and 7 bases at J, leaving 9 bases unmatched. The CDR3 spans 15 residues. CDR3 sequence reads: CASSEGTGRGEKLFF. The CDR3 coding sequence is TGTGCCAGCAGTGAAGGGACAGGGAGGGGTGAAAAACTGTTTTTT.

This rearrangement joins TRBV9 to TRBJ2-3; D tentatively reads TRBD1 or TRBD2 (6 bases each). Trimming shortened V by 7 bases and J by 1 base, and 13 bases separated the two germline ends. CDR3 length: 14 amino acids. Germline CDR1 is SGDLS and CDR2 is YYNGEE. The CDR3 protein is CASWGAGGTDTQYF. CDR3 in DNA: TGTGCCAGCTGGGGGGCTGGGGGCACAGATACGCAGTATTTT.

In this sample, this clone turned up a few times. The chain is built from TRBV28 and TRBJ1-2, with 8 bases lining up with TRBD1. The trim removed 4 bases at V and 6 bases at J, leaving 4 bases unmatched. This CDR3 is built from 13 residues. Germline CDR1 and CDR2: MDHEN and SYDVKM. In nucleotides, the CDR3 is TGTGCCAGCAGTTGGCCAGGGGGCGATGGCTACACCTTC. It yields the protein CASSWPGGDGYTF.

The V call is TRBV28, the J call TRBJ1-4; the D gene is possibly TRBD1 (6 bases). Germline V lookup: CDR1 MDHEN, CDR2 SYDVKM. Trimming stripped 1 base from V and 5 bases from J, with 17 bases between. This CDR3 has 17 residues. The CDR3, as DNA: TGTGCCAGCAGTTTATCCCTTGGGGTCGGGGGCAATGAAAAACTGTTTTTT. Protein: CASSLSLGVGGNEKLFF.

This clone came up a few times. The chain links TRBV30 to TRBJ2-7, with D maybe TRBD1 (7 bases). This CDR3 is built from 13 residues. The germline V gene has CDR1 GTSNPN and CDR2 SVGIG (reference sequence). V gave up 2 bases and J gave up 7 bases, with 15 bases separating them. CDR3 loop: CAWSRRGREEQYF. CDR3 DNA: TGTGCCTGGAGTAGAAGGGGGCGGGAAGAGCAGTACTTC.

In this sample, this clone turned up once. The rearrangement joins TRBV28 to TRBJ2-2; maybe TRBD2 (6 bases). There are 16 residues in the CDR3. The V gene lost 6 bases and the J gene lost 1 base, with 15 bases spanning the gap. Germline lookup yields CDR1 MDHEN and CDR2 SYDVKM. Here the CDR3 reads CASRDSGPRNTGELFF. The CDR3 DNA reads TGTGCCAGCAGGGATAGCGGTCCTAGGAACACCGGGGAGCTGTTTTTT.

This clone was found a few times. This chain links TRBV6-8 with TRBJ2-1; D is possibly TRBD2 (6 bases). With 4 bases removed from V and 0 bases from J, the gap between germline ends came to 10 bases. The length of the CDR3 is 15 residues. Germline-derived CDR1 and CDR2 are MNHGY and SAAAGT. The DNA for the CDR3 is TGTGCCAGCAGTTTTCGCGGGATCTCCTACAATGAGCAGTTCTTC. Protein sequence: CASSFRGISYNEQFF.

This rearrangement joins TRBV28 to TRBJ1-1, with 7 bases identical to TRBD1. V shed 7 bases and J 5 bases; nucleotides not matched to a gene: 10. Germline assignment: CDR1 MDHEN and CDR2 SYDVKM. This CDR3 is built from 14 residues. The CDR3 spells CASIPGQPTTEAFF. The DNA for the CDR3 is TGTGCCAGCATCCCGGGACAGCCAACAACTGAAGCTTTCTTT.

This clone came up a few times. The CDR3 bases are TGTGCCAGCCTGACAGGGACGTTCGGCTACACCTTC. Encoded protein: CASLTGTFGYTF. V and J are TRBV28 and TRBJ1-2, with TRBD1 identical over 7 bases. With V trimmed by 8 bases and J by 8 bases, 8 bases remained unmatched. The CDR3 is 12 amino acids. Germline V CDR1 and CDR2: MDHEN, SYDVKM.

The genes are TRBV19 and TRBJ2-6; D possibly corresponds to TRBD1 (5 bases). Per germline, CDR1 LNHDA and CDR2 SQIVND (reference sequence). V was trimmed by 7 bases and J by 4 bases, leaving 14 bases between them. The CDR3 covers 15 residues. CDR3: CASKSTELGANVLTF. CDR3 in DNA: TGTGCCAGTAAATCGACAGAGCTGGGGGCCAACGTCCTGACTTTC.

This chain connects TRBV30 to TRBJ1-2; D perhaps matches TRBD1 (5 bases). Per the germline V gene, CDR1 is GTSNPN and CDR2 is SVGIG (reference sequence). The CDR3 is made up of 14 amino acids. The germline V and J ends were trimmed by 4 bases and 3 bases, with 15 bases remaining between them. CDR3 sequence: CAWKPRGGYYGYTF. The CDR3, as DNA: TGTGCCTGGAAGCCGCGGGGCGGATACTATGGCTACACCTTC. Drawing the rest from reference TRBV30 and TRBJ1-2, the complete variable domain is SQTIHQWPATLVQPVGSPLSLECTVEGTSNPNLYWYRQAAGRGLQLLFYSVGIGQISSEVPQNLSASRPQDRQFILSSKKLLLSDSGFYLCAWKPRGGYYGYTFGSGTRLTVV.

This sequence joins TRBV19 and TRBJ1-2; 7 positions agree with TRBD1. The CDR3 loop spans 16 amino acids. The trim removed 4 bases at V and 4 bases at J, leaving 12 bases unmatched. Germline V gives CDR1 LNHDA, CDR2 SQIVND (reference sequence). The CDR3 protein is CASSSQTGITAYGYTF. The CDR3 nucleotides read TGTGCCAGTAGTAGCCAGACAGGGATCACGGCCTATGGCTACACCTTC.

The chain carries TRBV10-2 and TRBJ2-3; tentatively, D is TRBD2 (6 bases). Deletions cut 0 bases from V and 6 bases from J, with 10 bases between. The CDR3 contains 14 residues. Germline V gives CDR1 WSHSY, CDR2 SAAADI. For the CDR3, the DNA is TGCGCCAGCAGTGAGTCGCGCCTAGCGGATACGCAGTATTTT. It yields the protein CASSESRLADTQYF.

The chain carries TRBV14 and TRBJ1-4, with a tentative D call TRBD1 (6 bases). V shed 1 base and J shed 7 bases, with 16 bases lying between them. Germline V lookup: CDR1 SGHDN, CDR2 FVKESK. The CDR3 has 16 amino acids. The CDR3 nucleotides are TGTGCCAGCAGCCAAGTCCCCACAGGGTTTGGTGAAAAACTGTTTTTT. This codes for CASSQVPTGFGEKLFF.

CDR3 nucleotides: TGTGCCAGCGGACTGACTAGGAGGTCGCATGGCTACACCTTC. Translating gives CASGLTRRSHGYTF. The V call is TRBV11-3, the J call TRBJ1-2; D ambiguous. Trimming left V 8 bases short and J 6 bases short, with 19 bases between. This CDR3 spans 14 amino acids. Germline CDR1 SGHNT, CDR2 YENEEA.

This sequence joins TRBV28 and TRBJ1-4; 8 nucleotides line up with TRBD1. Germline lookup yields CDR1 MDHEN and CDR2 SYDVKM. The junction had 10 bases not matched to a gene; V was cut back by 5 bases and J by 8 bases. The CDR3 length is 15 residues. The CDR3, as DNA: TGTGCCAGCAGTATCAGACAGGGGCAGGGAGAAAAACTGTTTTTT. As protein: CASSIRQGQGEKLFF.

Here the CDR3 reads CASSSGQGTYNEQFF. The CDR3 DNA reads TGTGCCAGCAGCTCAGGACAGGGGACGTACAATGAGCAGTTCTTC. The chain employs TRBV6-8 and TRBJ2-1, with 9 bases that match TRBD1. CDR1 and CDR2 (germline): MNHGY, SAAAGT. Trimming at V came to 6 bases and at J to 4 bases, leaving 7 bases not matched to a gene. The CDR3 loop spans 15 amino acids.

This clone was counted between two and nine times. CDR3 region: CAISIQGNEQYF. The CDR3 bases are TGTGCCATCAGCATACAGGGTAACGAGCAGTACTTC. V gene TRBV6-8 combines with J gene TRBJ2-7; maybe TRBD1 (6 bases). V lost 10 bases to trimming and J lost 5 bases, with 15 bases between them. The CDR3 is 12 amino acids. Per germline, CDR1 MNHGY and CDR2 SAAAGT.

This chain uses TRBV19 with TRBJ1-5, with TRBD1 matching 9 bases. Germline CDR1 is LNHDA and CDR2 is SQIVND (reference sequence). The CDR3 is 15 residues long. V lost 6 bases to trimming and J lost 4 bases; unmatched junction nucleotides: 7. DNA of the CDR3: TGTGCCAGTAGCGGGACGGGACAGGGAAATCAGCCCCAGCATTTT. Translated: CASSGTGQGNQPQHF.

There are a few counts of this clone. The V call is TRBV9, the J call TRBJ2-7; TRBD1 matches at 7 bases. Germline V CDR1 and CDR2: SGDLS, YYNGEE. The CDR3 extends over 16 amino acids. Germline trimming cut 4 bases from V and 4 bases from J; bases unmatched to any gene: 14. This chain's CDR3 is CASSPRQGPDRYEQYF. The CDR3 DNA reads TGTGCCAGCAGCCCCCGACAGGGTCCAGACCGTTACGAGCAGTACTTC. Based on the CDR3 plus reference TRBV9 and TRBJ2-7, the full variable domain is DSGVTQTPKHLITATGQRVTLRCSPRSGDLSVYWYQQSLDQGLQFLIQYYNGEERAKGNILERFSAQQFPDLHSELNLSSLELGDSALYFCASSPRQGPDRYEQYFGPGTRLTVT.